The rows below give T cell receptor beta chains drawn from one sample of a study of technical replicates of blood from a handful of donors. TCRdb keeps only in-frame clones here, not all; method: immunoSEQ multiplex PCR. This sample has roughly 80,000 clones; around 94% occur once, and the top ten carry 0.38%. Sequenced sample: T cells isolated from PBMCs. All receptors derive from a human donor in good health. The CDR3 runs from the conserved cysteine through the conserved F or W.

V gene: TRBV7-2; CDR3 length: 14; J gene: TRBJ1-1; CDR3 protein: CASSLMSTNTEAFF
V gene: TRBV6-1; CDR3 length: 15; J gene: TRBJ1-4; CDR3 protein: CASSEPTGTGEKLFF
V gene: TRBV30; CDR3 length: 12; J gene: TRBJ1-2; CDR3 protein: CACRQTNYGYTF
V gene: TRBV29-1; CDR3 length: 14; J gene: TRBJ2-1; CDR3 protein: CSVKLAGGNNEQFF
V gene: TRBV7-2; CDR3 length: 15; J gene: TRBJ2-5; CDR3 protein: CASSPDGRYQETQYF
V gene: TRBV7-9; CDR3 length: 13; J gene: TRBJ2-7; CDR3 protein: CASSLVGTYEQYF
V gene: TRBV2; CDR3 length: 15; J gene: TRBJ2-3; CDR3 protein: CASSRGLAGTDTQYF
V gene: TRBV6-1; CDR3 length: 14; J gene: TRBJ1-1; CDR3 protein: CASSVGTGGTEAFF
V gene: TRBV14; CDR3 length: 15; J gene: TRBJ1-3; CDR3 protein: CASRPLTGSGNTIYF
V gene: TRBV2; CDR3 length: 14; J gene: TRBJ2-3; CDR3 protein: CASSDEALPDTQYF
V gene: TRBV5-1; CDR3 length: 15; J gene: TRBJ2-7; CDR3 protein: CASSKLSGQVDEQYF
V gene: TRBV7-9; CDR3 length: 12; J gene: TRBJ2-1; CDR3 protein: CASSLLSDEQFF
V gene: TRBV4-1; CDR3 length: 15; J gene: TRBJ1-5; CDR3 protein: CASSNPRRGDQPQHF
V gene: TRBV7-2; CDR3 length: 15; J gene: TRBJ2-7; CDR3 protein: CASSFRGQGAYEQYF
V gene: TRBV9; CDR3 length: 16; J gene: TRBJ2-3; CDR3 protein: CASSVAGGGPVDTQYF
V gene: TRBV29-1; CDR3 length: 14; J gene: TRBJ2-6; CDR3 protein: CSVAGASGANVLTF
V gene: TRBV7-9; CDR3 length: 17; J gene: TRBJ2-7; CDR3 protein: CASSPRLEAGGGNEQYF
V gene: TRBV2; CDR3 length: 15; J gene: TRBJ2-1; CDR3 protein: CASSVVAGAYNEQFF
V gene: TRBV30; CDR3 length: 13; J gene: TRBJ1-5; CDR3 protein: CAWSFGRDQPQHF
V gene: TRBV15; CDR3 length: 15; J gene: TRBJ2-7; CDR3 protein: CATSALGTSGSNAYF
V gene: TRBV2; CDR3 length: 11; J gene: TRBJ1-2; CDR3 protein: CASSVERGYTF
V gene: TRBV28; CDR3 length: 14; J gene: TRBJ2-5; CDR3 protein: CASSPSASGETQYF
V gene: TRBV7-8; CDR3 length: 14; J gene: TRBJ2-7; CDR3 protein: CASTKERGRDEQYF
V gene: TRBV19; CDR3 length: 13; J gene: TRBJ1-1; CDR3 protein: CASKTGLNTEAFF
V gene: TRBV10-1; CDR3 length: 13; J gene: TRBJ2-3; CDR3 protein: CASSRGGTDTQYF
V gene: TRBV29-1; CDR3 length: 11; J gene: TRBJ2-7; CDR3 protein: CSWGTRNEQYF
V gene: TRBV7-3; CDR3 length: 15; J gene: TRBJ2-6; CDR3 protein: CASSLWESGANVLTF
V gene: TRBV5-5; CDR3 length: 13; J gene: TRBJ1-1; CDR3 protein: CASMLYSYTEAFF
V gene: TRBV2; CDR3 length: 13; J gene: TRBJ1-5; CDR3 protein: CASNGQGNQPQHF
V gene: TRBV27; CDR3 length: 16; J gene: TRBJ2-1; CDR3 protein: CASSLYGPPSYNEQFF
V gene: TRBV7-8; CDR3 length: 13; J gene: TRBJ1-2; CDR3 protein: CASSSGTGNGYTF
V gene: TRBV7-8; CDR3 length: 14; J gene: TRBJ2-7; CDR3 protein: CASSSLAGSGEQYF
V gene: TRBV18; CDR3 length: 13; J gene: TRBJ2-7; CDR3 protein: CASSLRDLYEQYF
V gene: TRBV29-1; CDR3 length: 13; J gene: TRBJ2-2; CDR3 protein: CSGAVVLTGELFF
V gene: TRBV27; CDR3 length: 17; J gene: TRBJ2-2; CDR3 protein: CASTRLAGGPSTGELFF
V gene: TRBV11-3; CDR3 length: 15; J gene: TRBJ2-5; CDR3 protein: CASSLVRSGGETQYF
V gene: TRBV2; CDR3 length: 17; J gene: TRBJ2-5; CDR3 protein: CASIIKEGTSDQETQYF
V gene: TRBV5-6; CDR3 length: 13; J gene: TRBJ2-7; CDR3 protein: CASSYDGDYEQYF
V gene: TRBV12-5; CDR3 length: 17; J gene: TRBJ2-1; CDR3 protein: CASGLVRGSGSYNEQFF
V gene: TRBV7-8; CDR3 length: 13; J gene: TRBJ2-1; CDR3 protein: CASTRGHFDEQFF